Presented here are 17 T cell receptor beta chains from one specimen sequenced in a study of cytomegalovirus exposure and HLA in healthy donors (dated by TCRdb to the late 2010s). Library generation was performed with the immunoSEQ multiplex PCR assay. For the multiplex PCR, a mixture combining 60 forward primers for TCR Vbeta segments and 13 reverse primers for TCR Jbeta segments was used. In its TCRdb copy, this immuneACCESS table keeps in-frame sequences only and misses some clones. Where compared with another copy, unresolved V genes explain less than half of these, and the others have no known cause. This sample comprises fewer than 150,000 clones, around three quarters of them detected only once. About 4.4% of the sample rests with the top ten. Sequencing was done on a sample of PBMCs. The receptors were gathered from a man between 25 and 39 years old in good health.

The rearrangement links TRBV6-1 to TRBJ2-7; D ambiguous. The CDR3 runs to 12 residues. From germline, CDR1 is MNHNS and CDR2 SASEGT. Trimming pared 6 bases from V and 3 bases from J, leaving 9 bases between. CDR3 in amino acids: CASSQLGYEQYF. CDR3 sequence (DNA): TGTGCCAGCAGCCAACTCGGCTACGAGCAGTACTTC.

The chain links TRBV15 to TRBJ1-4; D is perhaps TRBD1 (5 bases). Trimming removed 4 bases at V and 5 bases at J, with 14 bases between. CDR1 LNHNV and CDR2 YYDKDF come from the germline V gene (reference sequence). CDR3 size: 15 residues. This CDR3 is CATSKGRVGNEKLFF. DNA of the CDR3: TGTGCCACCAGCAAGGGCAGGGTGGGGAATGAAAAACTGTTTTTT. Complete variable domain (other parts from reference TRBV15 and TRBJ1-4): DAMVIQNPRYQVTQFGKPVTLSCSQTLNHNVMYWYQQKSSQAPKLLFHYYDKDFNNEADTPDNFQSRRPNTSFCFLDIRSPGLGDTAMYLCATSKGRVGNEKLFFGSGTQLSVL.

This chain connects TRBV28 to TRBJ2-1; 7 positions agree with TRBD2. Germline V CDR1 and CDR2: MDHEN, SYDVKM. The CDR3 runs to 14 residues. V lost 8 bases, J lost 3 bases, and 7 bases stayed unmatched. The DNA of the CDR3 is TGTGCCAGCGCTCTTGCGGGAGACTACAATGAGCAGTTCTTC. Amino acids: CASALAGDYNEQFF.

This clone was found a few times. The rearrangement uses TRBV5-1 and TRBJ2-7; D is undetermined. The CDR3 is 13 amino acids. Germline V gene lookup returns CDR1 SGHRS and CDR2 YFSETQ. With 2 bases removed from V and 3 bases from J, the gap between germline ends came to 9 bases. CDR3 protein: CASSFLNGYEQYF. The CDR3, as DNA: TGCGCCAGCAGCTTCTTGAACGGCTACGAGCAGTACTTC.

V usage is TRBV5-4 and J usage is TRBJ2-3, with no clear D. The CDR3 sequence is 14 residues long. With 4 bases removed from V and 4 bases from J, the gap between germline ends came to 13 bases. The germline CDR1 and CDR2 sequences are SGHNT and YYREEE (reference sequence). CDR3 DNA: TGTGCCAGCAGCCTTGGCGGTAGCCCAGATACGCAGTATTTT. Protein: CASSLGGSPDTQYF.

This sequence joins TRBV27 and TRBJ2-7; possibly TRBD1 for D (5 bases). Germline assignment: CDR1 MNHEY and CDR2 SMNVEV (reference sequence). V lost 5 bases and J lost 7, with 24 bases in between. The CDR3 has 16 amino acids. As DNA, the CDR3 is TGTGCCAGCAGTCTCAGCCCCGGACATCGACCCCCGGAGCAGTACTTC. As protein: CASSLSPGHRPPEQYF.

The V and J genes are TRBV2 and TRBJ1-2; TRBD1 is a possible D gene (5 bases). The V gene's germline CDR1 is SNHLY and CDR2 FYNNEI. V was pared by 0 bases and J by 10 bases, with 12 bases between. The CDR3 runs 13 residues. CDR3 loop: CASSEAEGTSYTF. The CDR3 nucleotides read TGTGCCAGCAGTGAAGCGGAAGGGACTTCCTACACCTTC.

The V call is TRBV28, the J call TRBJ1-2; 9 nucleotides line up with TRBD1. CDR1 and CDR2 from the germline V gene are MDHEN and SYDVKM. Germline trimming cut 7 bases from V and 0 bases from J; bases unmatched to any gene: 6. This CDR3 region has 15 residues. The CDR3, as DNA: TGTGCCAGCACCTCACAGGGGGCGCCTAACTATGGCTACACCTTC. Translated: CASTSQGAPNYGYTF.

This clone showed up just a few times. The rearrangement uses TRBV10-2 and TRBJ1-6; 7 nucleotides match TRBD1. Losses at the gene ends were 8 bases for V and 0 bases for J; bases not matched to a gene: 1. This CDR3 region has 14 residues. The V gene's germline CDR1 is WSHSY and CDR2 SAAADI. CDR3 protein: CASSGGSYNSPLHF. In nucleotides, the CDR3 is TGCGCCAGCTCAGGGGGCTCCTATAATTCACCCCTCCACTTT.

This clone was detected a few times. The V call is TRBV4-1, the J call TRBJ2-3; D is perhaps TRBD2 (5 bases). The CDR3 spans 13 residues. Per germline, CDR1 MGHRA and CDR2 YSYEKL. Trimming left V 4 bases short and J 4 bases short, with 9 bases between. The CDR3, as DNA: TGCGCCAGCAGCCTCCTGCGGGCAGATACGCAGTATTTT. It encodes CASSLLRADTQYF.

The chain couples TRBV9 to TRBJ2-5; tentatively, D is TRBD1 (5 bases). The better agreement between TRBJ2-7 and the DNA end casts doubt on the J call. CDR3 length equals 12 residues. CDR1 SGDLS and CDR2 YYNGEE come from the germline V gene. CDR3 sequence: CASSVGQSEQYF. CDR3 nucleotide sequence: TGTGCCAGCAGCGTCGGACAATCCGAGCAGTACTTC.

The rearrangement links TRBV19 to TRBJ2-2, with 9 bases lining up with TRBD2. The CDR3 spans 19 residues. V trimming: 9 bases; J trimming: 4 bases; junction bases outside the gene matches: 21. Germline CDR1 reads LNHDA; CDR2 reads SQIVND (reference sequence). The CDR3 sequence: CASTTQGTPLAGTTGELFF. CDR3 in DNA: TGTGCCAGCACGACACAGGGGACTCCCCTAGCGGGAACCACCGGGGAGCTGTTTTTT.

The V and J genes are TRBV27 and TRBJ1-2; the D is unclear. The CDR3 spans 14 residues. Germline V CDR1 and CDR2: MNHEY, SMNVEV (reference sequence). V lost 4 bases and J lost 4, with 13 bases in between. The CDR3 DNA reads TGTGCCAGCAGTTGGGCAGGAAATATCTATGGCTACACCTTC. Translating gives CASSWAGNIYGYTF.

CDR3 in DNA: TGTGCCAGTATAGCCGTGGCGCAGGGCGGTGAAAAACTGTTTTTT. This gives the protein CASIAVAQGGEKLFF. V is TRBV19 and J is TRBJ1-4, with D perhaps matching TRBD1 (5 bases). Per germline, CDR1 LNHDA and CDR2 SQIVND (reference sequence). V was cut by 7 bases and J by 7 bases, with 19 bases left in between. The CDR3 loop spans 15 amino acids.

J is TRBJ2-3 and V is TRBV6-1; the match to TRBD1 covers 10 bases. Germline V lookup: CDR1 MNHNS, CDR2 SASEGT. This CDR3 region has 15 residues. J was trimmed by 7 bases and V by 1 base; bases with no gene match: 5. CDR3 sequence (DNA): TGTGCCAGCAGTGAAGTGGGACAGGGGATGTATACGCAGTATTTT. Translation: CASSEVGQGMYTQYF.

As regards this clone: A junction boundary mismatches the germline segment, possibly from a read error. The chain combines TRBV7-9 with TRBJ2-7, with 7 bases matching TRBD2. There are 13 residues in the CDR3. CDR1 is SEHNR and CDR2 is FQNEAQ in the germline V gene (reference sequence). CDR3 DNA: TGTTCCAGCAGCTTAGGCGGGGGAGCTCGGGAGTACTTC. Its translation is CSSSLGGGAREYF.

The chain has TRBV28 and TRBJ1-1; D might be TRBD1 (5 bases). Trimming removed 6 bases from V and 0 bases from J, with 14 bases in between. CDR3 size: 15 residues. Germline V gene sequence: CDR1 MDHEN, CDR2 SYDVKM. The CDR3 nucleotides are TGTGCCAGCAGCCCCGGGGGTAGAGTGAACACTGAAGCTTTCTTT. Protein sequence: CASSPGGRVNTEAFF.